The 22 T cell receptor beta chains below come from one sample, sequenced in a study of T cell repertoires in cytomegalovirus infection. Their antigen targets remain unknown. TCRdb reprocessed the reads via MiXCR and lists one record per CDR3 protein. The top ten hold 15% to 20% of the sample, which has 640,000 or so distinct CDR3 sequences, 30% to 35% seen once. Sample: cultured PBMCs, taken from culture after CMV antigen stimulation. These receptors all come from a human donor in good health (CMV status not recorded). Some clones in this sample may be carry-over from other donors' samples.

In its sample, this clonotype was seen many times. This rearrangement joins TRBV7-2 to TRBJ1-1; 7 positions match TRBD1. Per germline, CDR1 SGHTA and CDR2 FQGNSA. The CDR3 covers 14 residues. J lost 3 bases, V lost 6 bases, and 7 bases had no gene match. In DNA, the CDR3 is TGTGCCAGCAGGCTAGGGGGCGGTGACACTGAAGCTTTCTTT. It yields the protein CASRLGGGDTEAFF.

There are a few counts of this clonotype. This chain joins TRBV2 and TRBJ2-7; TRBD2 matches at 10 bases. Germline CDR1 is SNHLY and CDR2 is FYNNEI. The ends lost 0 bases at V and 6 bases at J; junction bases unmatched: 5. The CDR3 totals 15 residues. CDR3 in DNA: TGTGCCAGCAGTGAAGCGGAACTAGCGGGGTTCGAGCAGTACTTC. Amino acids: CASSEAELAGFEQYF.

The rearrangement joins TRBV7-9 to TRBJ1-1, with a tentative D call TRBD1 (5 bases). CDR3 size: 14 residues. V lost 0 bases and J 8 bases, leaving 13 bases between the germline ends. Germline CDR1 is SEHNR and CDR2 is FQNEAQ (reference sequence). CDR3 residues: CASSLAGAIKEAFF. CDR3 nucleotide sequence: TGTGCCAGCAGCTTAGCCGGGGCTATAAAGGAAGCTTTCTTT.

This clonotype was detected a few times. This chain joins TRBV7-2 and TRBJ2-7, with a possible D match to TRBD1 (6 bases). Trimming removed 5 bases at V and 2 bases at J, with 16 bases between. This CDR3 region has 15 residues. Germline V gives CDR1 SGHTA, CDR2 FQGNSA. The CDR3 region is CASSQPGKGAYEQYF. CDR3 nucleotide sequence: TGTGCCAGCAGCCAACCAGGGAAGGGGGCCTACGAGCAGTACTTC.

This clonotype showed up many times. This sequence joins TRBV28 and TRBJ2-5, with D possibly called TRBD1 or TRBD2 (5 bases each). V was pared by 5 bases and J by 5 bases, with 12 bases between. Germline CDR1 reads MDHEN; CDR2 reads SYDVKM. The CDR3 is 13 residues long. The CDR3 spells CASSTQGRETQYF. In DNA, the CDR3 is TGTGCCAGCAGTACCCAGGGACGGGAGACCCAGTACTTC.

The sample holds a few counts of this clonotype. The CDR3 DNA reads TGTGCCACCTCAGCCTCTGGGGCCAACGTCCTGACTTTC. It encodes CATSASGANVLTF. V gene TRBV19 combines with J gene TRBJ2-6; the D is unclear. V shed 10 bases and J shed 0 bases, with 7 bases lying between them. CDR3 length equals 13 residues. Looked up from germline, CDR1 is LNHDA and CDR2 is SQIVND (reference sequence).

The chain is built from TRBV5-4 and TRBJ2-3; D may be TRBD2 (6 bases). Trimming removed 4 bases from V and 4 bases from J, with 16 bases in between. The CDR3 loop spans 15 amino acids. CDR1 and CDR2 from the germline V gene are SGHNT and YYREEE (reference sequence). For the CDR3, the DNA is TGTGCCAGCAGCACAGACCGGGAGAGGGCAGATACGCAGTATTTT. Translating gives CASSTDRERADTQYF.

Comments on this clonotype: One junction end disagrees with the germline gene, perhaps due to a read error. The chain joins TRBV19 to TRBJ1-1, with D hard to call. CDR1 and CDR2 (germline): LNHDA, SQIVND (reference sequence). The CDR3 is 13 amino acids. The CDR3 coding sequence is TGTGCCAGTAGCCCCCCCGGTACGACTGAGGCTTTCTTT. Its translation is CASSPPGTTEAFF. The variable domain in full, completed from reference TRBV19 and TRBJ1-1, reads DGGITQSPKYLFRKEGQNVTLSCEQNLNHDAMYWYRQDPGQGLRLIYYSQIVNDFQKGDIAEGYSVSREKKESFPLTVTSAQKNPTAFYLCASSPPGTTEAFFGQGTRLTVV.

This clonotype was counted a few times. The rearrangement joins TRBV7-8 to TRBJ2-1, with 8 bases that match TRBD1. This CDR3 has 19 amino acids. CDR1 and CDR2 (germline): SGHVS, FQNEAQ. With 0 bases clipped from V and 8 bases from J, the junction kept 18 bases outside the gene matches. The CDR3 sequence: CASSLARPQGVTQGDEQFF. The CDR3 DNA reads TGTGCCAGCAGCTTAGCCCGCCCACAGGGGGTGACCCAGGGCGATGAGCAGTTCTTC.

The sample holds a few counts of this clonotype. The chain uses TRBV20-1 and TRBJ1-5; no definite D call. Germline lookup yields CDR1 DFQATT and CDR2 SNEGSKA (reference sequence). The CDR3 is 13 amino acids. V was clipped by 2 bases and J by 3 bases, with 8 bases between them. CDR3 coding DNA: TGCAGTGCTAGATCGGTTAACAATCAGCCCCAGCATTTT. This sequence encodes CSARSVNNQPQHF.

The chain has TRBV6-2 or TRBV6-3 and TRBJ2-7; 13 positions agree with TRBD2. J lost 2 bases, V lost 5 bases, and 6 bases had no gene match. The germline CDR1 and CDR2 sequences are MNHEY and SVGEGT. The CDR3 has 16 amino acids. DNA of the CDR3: TGTGCCAGCAGTAAATGGACTAGCGGGAGTCCCTACGAGCAGTACTTC. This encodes CASSKWTSGSPYEQYF.

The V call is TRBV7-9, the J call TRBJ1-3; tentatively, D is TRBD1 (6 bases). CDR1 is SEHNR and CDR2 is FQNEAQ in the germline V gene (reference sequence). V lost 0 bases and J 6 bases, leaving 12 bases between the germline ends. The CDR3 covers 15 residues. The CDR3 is CASSLAGGTENTIYF. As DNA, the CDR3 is TGTGCCAGCAGCTTAGCTGGGGGCACCGAAAACACCATATATTTT.

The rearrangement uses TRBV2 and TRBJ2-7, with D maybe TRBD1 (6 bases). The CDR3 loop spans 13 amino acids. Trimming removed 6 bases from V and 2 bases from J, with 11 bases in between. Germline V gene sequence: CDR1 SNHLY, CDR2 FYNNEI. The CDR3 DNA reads TGTGCCAGCAGAGAGACAGGAACCTACGAGCAGTACTTC. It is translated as CASRETGTYEQYF.

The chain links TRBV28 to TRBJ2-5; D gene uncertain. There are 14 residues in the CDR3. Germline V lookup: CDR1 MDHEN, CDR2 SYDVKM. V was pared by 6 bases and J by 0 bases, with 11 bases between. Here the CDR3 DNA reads TGTGCCAGCAGCCTGGCCAGCAACCAAGAGACCCAGTACTTC. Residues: CASSLASNQETQYF.

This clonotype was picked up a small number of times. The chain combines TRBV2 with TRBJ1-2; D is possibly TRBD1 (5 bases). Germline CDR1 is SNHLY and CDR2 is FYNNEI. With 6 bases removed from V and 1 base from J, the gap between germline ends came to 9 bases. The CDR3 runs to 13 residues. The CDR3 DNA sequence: TGTGCCAGCAGGGAGGACATTAACTATGGCTACACCTTC. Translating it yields CASREDINYGYTF.

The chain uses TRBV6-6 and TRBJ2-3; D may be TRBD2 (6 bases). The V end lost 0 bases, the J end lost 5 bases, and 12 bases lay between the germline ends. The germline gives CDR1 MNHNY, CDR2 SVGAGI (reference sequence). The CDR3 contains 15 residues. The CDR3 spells CASSYSRDSKDTQYF. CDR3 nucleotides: TGTGCCAGCAGTTACTCGAGGGACTCAAAAGATACGCAGTATTTT.

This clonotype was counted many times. CDR3 sequence (DNA): TGTGCCAGCAGCTTAGACTTCAGGGGAGATACGCAGTATTTT. It translates to CASSLDFRGDTQYF. The chain couples TRBV7-2 to TRBJ2-3; D possibly corresponds to TRBD1 (6 bases). The CDR3 spans 14 residues. V gave up 1 base and J gave up 5 bases, with 10 bases separating them. Germline V lookup: CDR1 SGHTA, CDR2 FQGNSA.

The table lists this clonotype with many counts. The CDR3 sequence is CASSPWDPSTDTQYF. In DNA, the CDR3 is TGTGCCAGCAGCCCGTGGGATCCTAGCACAGATACGCAGTATTTT. J is TRBJ2-3 and V is TRBV7-2; D not certain. The CDR3 is 15 amino acids. V gave up 5 bases and J gave up 0 bases, with 12 bases separating them. Germline V gene lookup returns CDR1 SGHTA and CDR2 FQGNSA. Looking up the rest from reference TRBV7-2 and TRBJ2-3 gives the full variable domain: GAGVSQSPSNKVTEKGKDVELRCDPISGHTALYWYRQSLGQGLEFLIYFQGNSAPDKSGLPSDRFSAERTGGSVSTLTIQRTQQEDSAVYLCASSPWDPSTDTQYFGPGTRLTVL.

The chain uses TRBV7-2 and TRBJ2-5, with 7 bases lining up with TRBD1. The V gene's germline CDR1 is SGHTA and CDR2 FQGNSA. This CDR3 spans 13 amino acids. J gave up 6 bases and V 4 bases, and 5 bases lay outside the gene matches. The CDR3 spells CASSSRQGQTQYF. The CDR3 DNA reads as TGTGCCAGCAGCTCGAGACAGGGTCAGACCCAGTACTTC.

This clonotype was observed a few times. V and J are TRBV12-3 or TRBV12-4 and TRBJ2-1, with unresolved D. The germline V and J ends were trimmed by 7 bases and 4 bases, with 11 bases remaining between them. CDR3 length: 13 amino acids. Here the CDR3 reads CASTPDGYNEQFF. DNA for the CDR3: TGTGCCAGCACCCCGGACGGATACAATGAGCAGTTCTTC.

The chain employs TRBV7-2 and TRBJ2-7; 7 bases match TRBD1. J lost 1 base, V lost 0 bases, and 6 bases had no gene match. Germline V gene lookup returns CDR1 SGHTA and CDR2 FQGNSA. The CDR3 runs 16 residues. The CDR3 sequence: CASSLARGTASYEQYF. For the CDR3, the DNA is TGTGCCAGCAGCTTAGCGCGAGGGACAGCGTCCTACGAGCAGTACTTC.

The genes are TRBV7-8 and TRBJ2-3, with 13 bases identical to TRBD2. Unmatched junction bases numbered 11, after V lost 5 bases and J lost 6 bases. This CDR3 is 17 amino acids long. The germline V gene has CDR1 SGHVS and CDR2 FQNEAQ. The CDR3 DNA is TGTGCCAGCAGCCAATTGGGGACTAGCGGGGTCACTGATACGCAGTATTTT. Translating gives CASSQLGTSGVTDTQYF.